The next 25 T cell receptor beta chains were all read from a single sample in a study of shared clonotypes between healthy human individuals. Only CD45RO-negative cells positively selected for CCR7 counted as naive CD8 cells, so terminally differentiated effector memory CD45RA+ cells were excluded. Repertoires were generated with immunoSEQ multiplex PCR, while TCRdb's copy carries only in-frame clones and drops some. In the table there are approximately 1.9 million clones, approximately 92% of which are singletons. The sequencing input was naive CD8+ T cells from PBMCs. Receptor source: a man aged 18-30 years in good health. Some clones in this sample may be carry-over from other donors' samples.

The chain is built from TRBV4-1 and TRBJ1-4, with 9 nucleotides matching TRBD1. V shed 4 bases, J shed 4 bases, and the junction held 7 bases outside the gene matches. Germline values: CDR1 MGHRA, CDR2 YSYEKL. The CDR3 runs 16 residues. In DNA form, the CDR3 reads TGCGCCAGCAGCCGCGCTACAGGGGGCCTTAATGAAAAACTGTTTTTT. Its protein product is CASSRATGGLNEKLFF.

V and J are TRBV12-5 and TRBJ2-1; D gene unclear. The CDR3 is 11 residues long. The V end lost 9 bases, the J end lost 10 bases, and 13 bases lay between the germline ends. Germline V CDR1 and CDR2: LGHNT, FRNRAP. The CDR3 here is CASAVGPEQFF. As DNA, the CDR3 is TGTGCTAGCGCAGTAGGGCCCGAGCAGTTCTTC.

This clone showed up just once. J is TRBJ1-4 and V is TRBV10-2; tentative D call: TRBD1 (5 bases). CDR1 and CDR2 (germline): WSHSY, SAAADI. The V and J ends lost 8 bases and 7 bases respectively, with 8 bases between them. The length of the CDR3 is 11 residues. CDR3 in amino acids: CASSTAEKLFF. CDR3 nucleotide sequence: TGCGCCAGCTCGACAGCTGAAAAACTGTTTTTT.

This clone was observed a single time. V and J are TRBV27 and TRBJ2-1, with D unclear. CDR1 MNHEY and CDR2 SMNVEV come from the germline V gene (reference sequence). CDR3 length: 12 amino acids. The V end lost 6 bases, the J end lost 6 bases, and 9 bases lay between the germline ends. This CDR3 is CASRTGSNEQFF. The CDR3 nucleotides are TGTGCCAGCAGAACTGGATCCAATGAGCAGTTCTTC.

V gene TRBV9 combines with J gene TRBJ2-3, with a tentative D call TRBD2 (6 bases). This CDR3 spans 16 amino acids. Germline CDR1 is SGDLS and CDR2 is YYNGEE. The V end was cut by 0 bases, the J end by 3 bases, with 14 bases between. The chain's CDR3 is CASSVGRLALTDTQYF. The CDR3, as DNA: TGTGCCAGCAGCGTAGGAAGGCTAGCGCTTACAGATACGCAGTATTTT.

The chain carries TRBV28 and TRBJ2-7; a possible D gene is TRBD1 (5 bases). The CDR3 covers 12 residues. Looked up from germline, CDR1 is MDHEN and CDR2 is SYDVKM. The V end lost 6 bases, the J end lost 4 bases, and 10 bases lay between the germline ends. CDR3 bases: TGTGCCAGCAGAGACACAGGTTACGAGCAGTACTTC. Protein: CASRDTGYEQYF.

This clone was picked up one time. The rearrangement uses TRBV28 and TRBJ2-7, with 7 bases fitting TRBD1. Germline-derived CDR1 and CDR2 are MDHEN and SYDVKM. V trimming: 8 bases; J trimming: 3 bases; junction bases outside the gene matches: 7. The CDR3 consists of 13 residues. The CDR3, as DNA: TGTGCCAGCCTCCGGCCAGGGGGCTACGAGCAGTACTTC. Amino acids: CASLRPGGYEQYF.

This clone has just one count. The sample carries other DNA sequences with the same CDR3. J is TRBJ2-1 and V is TRBV27; no clear D. CDR3 size: 13 residues. The germline V gene has CDR1 MNHEY and CDR2 SMNVEV (reference sequence). The V and J ends lost 3 bases and 2 bases respectively, with 5 bases between them. This CDR3 reads CASSFGTYNEQFF. The CDR3 DNA is TGTGCCAGCAGTTTTGGGACCTACAATGAGCAGTTCTTC.

V gene TRBV19 combines with J gene TRBJ2-7, with D possibly TRBD1 on 7 matching bases. There are 16 residues in the CDR3. Per germline, CDR1 LNHDA and CDR2 SQIVND (reference sequence). Trimming left V 5 bases short and J 3 bases short, with 20 bases between. The CDR3 nucleotides are TGTGCCAGTAGTCTACGATCGACAGGGAGGATCTACGAGCAGTACTTC. It yields the protein CASSLRSTGRIYEQYF.

The gene calls are TRBV7-9 and TRBJ2-2, with a possible D match to TRBD2 (6 bases). CDR3 length: 15 amino acids. Trimming removed 1 base at V and 6 bases at J, with 12 bases between. Germline CDR1 and CDR2: SEHNR and FQNEAQ (reference sequence). The CDR3 here is CASSLGYAGPGELFF. The CDR3 bases are TGTGCCAGCAGCTTAGGATATGCGGGGCCCGGGGAGCTGTTTTTT.

CDR3 coding DNA: TGTGCCAGCAGTTTTCTTCGGGGAAGGAAGACTGAAGCTTTCTTT. Its translation is CASSFLRGRKTEAFF. The rearrangement uses TRBV27 and TRBJ1-1; D is uncertain. The CDR3 runs to 15 residues. Germline V gene sequence: CDR1 MNHEY, CDR2 SMNVEV (reference sequence). Deletions cut 3 bases from V and 5 bases from J, with 16 bases between.

This chain joins TRBV5-1 and TRBJ1-2, with 9 bases fitting TRBD1. The germline CDR1 and CDR2 sequences are SGHRS and YFSETQ. Trimming removed 1 base from V and 8 bases from J; junction bases left unmatched: 9. The CDR3 length is 15 residues. The CDR3 here is CASSLLQGALSGYTF. The CDR3 DNA reads TGCGCCAGCAGCTTGTTACAGGGGGCGCTTAGCGGCTACACCTTC. The whole variable domain, filled in from reference TRBV5-1 and TRBJ1-2, reads KAGVTQTPRYLIKTRGQQVTLSCSPISGHRSVSWYQQTPGQGLQFLFEYFSETQRNKGNFPGRFSGRQFSNSRSEMNVSTLELGDSALYLCASSLLQGALSGYTFGSGTRLTVV.

The chain joins TRBV9 to TRBJ2-5; weak D call: TRBD2 (6 bases). The CDR3 is 13 residues long. CDR1 and CDR2 from the germline V gene are SGDLS and YYNGEE. Trimming took 5 bases from V and 3 from J, leaving 11 bases between them. CDR3 protein: CASRGTVEETQYF. CDR3 DNA sequence: TGTGCCAGCAGGGGGACTGTCGAAGAGACCCAGTACTTC.

This sequence joins TRBV28 and TRBJ2-7; D may be TRBD2 (5 bases). CDR3 size: 13 residues. V was shortened by 5 bases and J by 3 bases, with 11 bases between the two germline ends. CDR1 is MDHEN, CDR2 SYDVKM, per germline. CDR3 bases: TGTGCCAGCAGTAAATCCGGGAACTACGAGCAGTACTTC. Its translation is CASSKSGNYEQYF.

CDR3 DNA: TGTGCCAGCAGCTTGACAGAGGCCAGCTCCTACGAGCAGTACTTC. As protein: CASSLTEASSYEQYF. This chain joins TRBV7-2 and TRBJ2-7, with D maybe TRBD1 (5 bases). The CDR3 runs 15 residues. CDR1 is SGHTA and CDR2 is FQGNSA in the germline V gene. Trimming pared 3 bases from V and 0 bases from J, leaving 12 bases between. Using reference TRBV7-2 and TRBJ2-7 for the parts outside the CDR3, the full variable domain is GAGVSQSPSNKVTEKGKDVELRCDPISGHTALYWYRQSLGQGLEFLIYFQGNSAPDKSGLPSDRFSAERTGGSVSTLTIQRTQQEDSAVYLCASSLTEASSYEQYFGPGTRLTVT.

The V and J genes are TRBV9 and TRBJ2-2; 7 bases are shared with TRBD1. The CDR3 is 19 residues long. Trimming took 0 bases from V and 0 from J; bases not matched to a gene: 11. Germline assignment: CDR1 SGDLS and CDR2 YYNGEE. CDR3 DNA: TGTGCCAGCAGCGTAGACGTGAGGTGGACAGGCACGAACACCGGGGAGCTGTTTTTT. This encodes CASSVDVRWTGTNTGELFF.

The J gene is TRBJ1-2, the V gene TRBV27; no firm D call. Deletions cut 0 bases from V and 4 bases from J, with 12 bases between. This CDR3 contains 15 residues. Germline V gene lookup returns CDR1 MNHEY and CDR2 SMNVEV (reference sequence). CDR3 bases: TGTGCCAGCAGTTTATCGGCAGCGTTTTTCTATGGCTACACCTTC. Encoded protein: CASSLSAAFFYGYTF.

The genes are TRBV19 and TRBJ2-7, with D hard to call. Germline values: CDR1 LNHDA, CDR2 SQIVND (reference sequence). CDR3 size: 13 residues. Between the trimmed V and J ends, which lost 2 bases and 3 bases, there was a span of 8 bases. CDR3 nucleotide sequence: TGTGCCAGTAGTATAACCGGCTTCTACGAGCAGTACTTC. This translates into CASSITGFYEQYF.

The V call is TRBV4-1, the J call TRBJ2-3; 9 nucleotides agree with TRBD2. J was trimmed by 1 base and V by 1 base; bases with no gene match: 3. The germline V gene has CDR1 MGHRA and CDR2 YSYEKL. This CDR3 comprises 16 residues. As DNA, the CDR3 is TGCGCCAGCAGCCAAGGGACTAGCGCTGGCACAGATACGCAGTATTTT. Translating gives CASSQGTSAGTDTQYF.

The chain is built from TRBV30 and TRBJ2-2, with D possibly matching TRBD1 (5 bases). V gave up 0 bases and J gave up 5 bases, with 22 bases separating them. CDR1 is GTSNPN and CDR2 is SVGIG in the germline V gene (reference sequence). The CDR3 sequence is 18 residues long. CDR3 nucleotides: TGTGCCTGGAGTGTTCTCCCGCAGGGTGGATTACTAACCGGGGAGCTGTTTTTT. Residues: CAWSVLPQGGLLTGELFF.

Points on this clone: This sample also contains other DNA sequences that code for the same CDR3. The chain recombines TRBV27 with TRBJ2-6; D not certain. The CDR3 is made up of 15 amino acids. V gave up 0 bases and J gave up 4 bases, with 7 bases separating them. In germline, CDR1 is MNHEY, CDR2 SMNVEV (reference sequence). The CDR3 coding sequence is TGTGCCAGCAGTTTATCGGTTTCGGGGGCCAACGTCCTGACTTTC. It encodes CASSLSVSGANVLTF. The full variable domain, in which reference TRBV27 and TRBJ2-6 provide the parts outside the CDR3, is EAQVTQNPRYLITVTGKKLTVTCSQNMNHEYMSWYRQDPGLGLRQIYYSMNVEVTDKGDVPEGYKVSRKEKRNFPLILESPSPNQTSLYFCASSLSVSGANVLTFGAGSRLTVL.

The rearrangement links TRBV5-1 to TRBJ2-3; perhaps TRBD2 as D (6 bases). Trimming stripped 0 bases from V and 8 bases from J, with 22 bases between. CDR1 and CDR2 from the germline V gene are SGHRS and YFSETQ. The CDR3 has 17 residues. CDR3 loop: CASSLAWLADPLGTQYF. As DNA, the CDR3 is TGCGCCAGCAGCTTGGCCTGGTTAGCGGACCCTCTGGGTACGCAGTATTTT.

The chain is built from TRBV9 and TRBJ2-4; 8 bases map to TRBD2. The germline CDR1 and CDR2 sequences are SGDLS and YYNGEE. The V gene end was trimmed by 0 bases and the J gene end by 2 bases; junction bases not matched to a gene: 4. The CDR3 consists of 16 residues. This CDR3 is CASSVDGGASKNIQYF. CDR3 DNA: TGTGCCAGCAGCGTAGACGGGGGGGCCTCCAAAAACATTCAGTACTTC.

V usage is TRBV11-2 and J usage is TRBJ1-1; a possible D gene is TRBD1 (6 bases). V lost 4 bases to trimming and J lost 5 bases, with 20 bases between them. The CDR3 covers 16 residues. The germline gives CDR1 SGHAT, CDR2 FQNNGV. CDR3: CASSSRLGGPITEAFF. The CDR3 bases are TGTGCCAGCAGCTCCCGATTGGGGGGCCCGATTACTGAAGCTTTCTTT.

The genes are TRBV7-9 and TRBJ2-1, with TRBD2 identical over 7 bases. The CDR3 loop spans 16 amino acids. CDR1 SEHNR and CDR2 FQNEAQ come from the germline V gene (reference sequence). The ends lost 4 bases at V and 5 bases at J; junction bases unmatched: 11. The CDR3 loop is CASSSPRGGTHNEQFF. The CDR3 DNA follows: TGTGCCAGCAGCTCCCCCCGGGGAGGGACCCACAATGAGCAGTTCTTC.